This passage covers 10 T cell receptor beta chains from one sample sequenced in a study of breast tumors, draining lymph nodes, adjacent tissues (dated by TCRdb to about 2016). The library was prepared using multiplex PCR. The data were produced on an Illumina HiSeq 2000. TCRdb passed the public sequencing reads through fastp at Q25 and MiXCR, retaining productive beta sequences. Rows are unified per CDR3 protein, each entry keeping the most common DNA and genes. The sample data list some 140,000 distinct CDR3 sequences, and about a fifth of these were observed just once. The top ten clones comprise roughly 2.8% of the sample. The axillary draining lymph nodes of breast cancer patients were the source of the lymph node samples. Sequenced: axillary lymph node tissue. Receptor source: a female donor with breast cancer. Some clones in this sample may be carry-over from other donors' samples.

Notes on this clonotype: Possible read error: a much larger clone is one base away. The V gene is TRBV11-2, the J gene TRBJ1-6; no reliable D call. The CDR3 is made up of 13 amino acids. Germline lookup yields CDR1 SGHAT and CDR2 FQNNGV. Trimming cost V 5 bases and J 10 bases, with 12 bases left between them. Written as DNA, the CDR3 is TGTGCCAGCAGCCTTCGGCTCGGGTCACCCCTCCACTTT. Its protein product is CASSLRLGSPLHF.

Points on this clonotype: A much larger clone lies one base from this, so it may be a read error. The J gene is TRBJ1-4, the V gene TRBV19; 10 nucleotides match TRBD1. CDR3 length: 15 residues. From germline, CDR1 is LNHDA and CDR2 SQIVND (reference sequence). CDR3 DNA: TGTACCAGTAGCCGACGGGACAGGGGTAATGAAAAACTGTTTTTT. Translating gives CTSSRRDRGNEKLFF.

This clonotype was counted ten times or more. CDR3 coding DNA: TGTGCCAGCAGTCCCTTGGGCAGGAGTTCCTACGAGCAGTACTTC. Translation: CASSPLGRSSYEQYF. The chain is built from TRBV27 and TRBJ2-7; D is unclear. Trimming removed 5 bases at V and 1 base at J, with 15 bases between. Germline-derived CDR1 and CDR2 are MNHEY and SMNVEV (reference sequence). The CDR3 spans 15 residues.

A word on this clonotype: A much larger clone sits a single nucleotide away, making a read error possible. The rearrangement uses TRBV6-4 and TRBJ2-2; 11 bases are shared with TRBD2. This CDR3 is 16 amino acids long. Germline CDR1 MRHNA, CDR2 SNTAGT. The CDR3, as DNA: TGTGCCTGCAGAGAGACTAGCGGGATTGACACCGGGGAGCTGTTTTTT. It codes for CACRETSGIDTGELFF.

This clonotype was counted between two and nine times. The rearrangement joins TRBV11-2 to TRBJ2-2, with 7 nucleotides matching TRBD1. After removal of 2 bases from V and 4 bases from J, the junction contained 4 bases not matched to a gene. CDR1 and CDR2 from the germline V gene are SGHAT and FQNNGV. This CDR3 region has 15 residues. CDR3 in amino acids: CASSLRAGGTGELFF. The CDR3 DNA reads TGTGCCAGCAGCTTACGGGCAGGGGGCACCGGGGAGCTGTTTTTT.

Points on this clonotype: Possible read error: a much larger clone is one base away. Written as DNA, the CDR3 is TGCAGTGCTGGACCCACGGGGGGTTGGAACGAGCAGTACTTC. This translates into CSAGPTGGWNEQYF. V is TRBV20-1 and J is TRBJ2-7; TRBD2 aligns across 7 bases. J was trimmed by 5 bases and V by 5 bases; bases with no gene match: 12. The CDR3 consists of 14 residues. CDR1 is DFQATT and CDR2 is SNEGSKA in the germline V gene (reference sequence).

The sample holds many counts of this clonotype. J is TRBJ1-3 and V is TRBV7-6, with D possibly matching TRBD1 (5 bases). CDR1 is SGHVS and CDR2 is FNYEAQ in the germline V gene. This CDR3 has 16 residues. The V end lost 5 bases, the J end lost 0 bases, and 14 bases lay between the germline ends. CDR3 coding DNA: TGTGCCAGCAGCCACGGGGGGGTTACCTCTGGAAACACCATATATTTT. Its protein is CASSHGGVTSGNTIYF. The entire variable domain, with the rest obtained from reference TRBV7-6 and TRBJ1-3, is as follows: GAGVSQSPRYKVTKRGQDVALRCDPISGHVSLYWYRQALGQGPEFLTYFNYEAQQDKSGLPNDRFSAERPEGSISTLTIQRTEQRDSAMYRCASSHGGVTSGNTIYFGEGSWLTVV.

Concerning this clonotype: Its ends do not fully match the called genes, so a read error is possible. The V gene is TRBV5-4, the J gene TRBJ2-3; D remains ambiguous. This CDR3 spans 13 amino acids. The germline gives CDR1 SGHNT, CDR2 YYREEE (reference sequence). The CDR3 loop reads CAGSLVGPDTQYF. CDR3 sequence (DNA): TGTGCCGGCAGCTTGGTCGGCCCAGATACGCAGTATTTT.

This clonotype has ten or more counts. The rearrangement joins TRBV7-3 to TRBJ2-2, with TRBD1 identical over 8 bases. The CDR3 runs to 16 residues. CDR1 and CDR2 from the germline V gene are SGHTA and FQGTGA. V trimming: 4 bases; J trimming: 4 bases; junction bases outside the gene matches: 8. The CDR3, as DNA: TGTGCCAGCAGCTGGGCCGGGACAGGAAGCACCGGGGAGCTGTTTTTT. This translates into CASSWAGTGSTGELFF.

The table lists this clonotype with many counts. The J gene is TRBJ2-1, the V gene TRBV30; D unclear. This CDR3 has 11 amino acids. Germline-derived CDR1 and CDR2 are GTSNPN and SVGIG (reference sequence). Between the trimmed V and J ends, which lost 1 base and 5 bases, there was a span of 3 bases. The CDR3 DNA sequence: TGTGCCTGGAGTGGGGACAATGAGCAGTTCTTC. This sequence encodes CAWSGDNEQFF.